Below, 8 T cell receptor beta chains from the same sample are listed, as sequenced in a study of graft-versus-host responses after intestinal transplantation. Sequencing was performed with immunoSEQ multiplex PCR; in TCRdb, only in-frame clones are kept and a portion is missing. The repertoire has about 64,000 clones, 90% to 95% of them found once; the top ten carry 1.7%. These receptors have no identified antigens. Specimen: unstimulated CD8+ T cells sorted from spleen or lymph node cells, collected before transplant. The receptors were gathered from a human donor who was the organ donor for an intestinal transplant.

The V call is TRBV7-2, the J call TRBJ2-7; D remains unclear. The CDR3 loop spans 13 amino acids. CDR1 is SGHTA, CDR2 FQGNSA, per germline. V lost 3 bases to trimming and J lost 2 bases, with 8 bases between them. CDR3 in DNA: TGTGCCAGCAGCTTCTCCCTTACCTACGAGCAGTACTTC. It encodes CASSFSLTYEQYF.

The sample holds one count of this clone. The chain is built from TRBV5-6 and TRBJ2-5; a weak D match, TRBD2 (6 bases). CDR1 and CDR2 from the germline V gene are SGHDT and YYEEEE. Trimming removed 2 bases at V and 5 bases at J, with 16 bases between. CDR3 size: 15 residues. CDR3 in amino acids: CASSFRPAGLETQYF. CDR3 DNA: TGTGCCAGCAGCTTCAGGCCCGCGGGGTTGGAGACCCAGTACTTC.

The DNA for the CDR3 is TGTGCCAGCACTAGCGGGATAAGCACAGATACGCAGTATTTT. Amino acid sequence: CASTSGISTDTQYF. This rearrangement joins TRBV28 to TRBJ2-3, with 9 bases identical to TRBD2. V was pared by 7 bases and J by 0 bases, with 2 bases of the junction left unmatched. CDR3 size: 14 residues. CDR1 is MDHEN and CDR2 is SYDVKM in the germline V gene.

V is TRBV27 and J is TRBJ2-7; perhaps TRBD2 as D (5 bases). The length of the CDR3 is 13 residues. Trimming removed 3 bases from V and 3 bases from J, with 9 bases in between. CDR1 and CDR2 (germline): MNHEY, SMNVEV (reference sequence). The CDR3 DNA is TGTGCCAGCAGTTTTAACCGGGACTACGAGCAGTACTTC. Translated: CASSFNRDYEQYF.

The chain has TRBV5-1 and TRBJ1-1; D remains ambiguous. This CDR3 spans 12 amino acids. Germline V gene data show CDR1 as SGHRS and CDR2 as YFSETQ. Trimming pared 5 bases from V and 3 bases from J, leaving 8 bases between. The CDR3 loop is CASRLRDTEAFF. As DNA, the CDR3 is TGCGCCAGCAGACTGCGAGACACTGAAGCTTTCTTT.

The chain joins TRBV2 to TRBJ2-1; 8 bases agree with TRBD1. This CDR3 region has 13 residues. With V trimmed by 4 bases and J by 10 bases, 6 bases remained unmatched. CDR1 and CDR2 from the germline V gene are SNHLY and FYNNEI. The CDR3 DNA follows: TGTGCCAGCAGTGGTGGCAGGGGGCACGAGCAGTTCTTC. This gives the protein CASSGGRGHEQFF.

Written as DNA, the CDR3 is TGTGCCAGCAGCTTAGGGGTGAGGGAGGGGGGGCTTAAAGAGACCCAGTACTTC. Protein product: CASSLGVREGGLKETQYF. This chain links TRBV11-2 with TRBJ2-5; a possible D gene is TRBD2 (7 bases). The V gene lost 1 base and the J gene lost 3 bases, with 21 bases spanning the gap. Germline loops: CDR1 SGHAT, CDR2 FQNNGV. This CDR3 has 18 residues. The variable domain in full, completed from reference TRBV11-2 and TRBJ2-5, reads EAGVAQSPRYKIIEKRQSVAFWCNPISGHATLYWYQQILGQGPKLLIQFQNNGVVDDSQLPKDRFSAERLKGVDSTLKIQPAKLEDSAVYLCASSLGVREGGLKETQYFGPGTRLLVL.

The rearrangement uses TRBV14 and TRBJ2-7; 9 bases fit TRBD1. The germline V gene encodes CDR1 SGHDN and CDR2 FVKESK. The V and J ends lost 1 base and 6 bases, in that order; junction bases with no gene match: 4. The CDR3 has 14 amino acids. CDR3 residues: CASSQAQGAVEQYF. The CDR3 DNA sequence: TGTGCCAGCAGCCAAGCACAGGGGGCTGTCGAGCAGTACTTC. Full variable domain (remainder filled in from reference TRBV14 and TRBJ2-7): EAGVTQFPSHSVIEKGQTVTLRCDPISGHDNLYWYRRVMGKEIKFLLHFVKESKQDESGMPNNRFLAERTGGTYSTLKVQPAELEDSGVYFCASSQAQGAVEQYFGPGTRLTVT.